Listed below are T cell receptor beta chains from one sample, sequenced in a study of cytomegalovirus exposure and HLA in healthy donors. Sequencing was performed with immunoSEQ multiplex PCR; in TCRdb, only in-frame clones are kept and a portion is missing. The sample table sets out around 75,000 clones. Sequencing was done on a sample of PBMCs. The receptors shown here come from an older woman in good health and CMV-seronegative. CDR3s include the opening cysteine and the closing phenylalanine or tryptophan. D genes are given only for firm matches.

v_call	j_call	d_call	cdr3_nt	cdr3_aa
TRBV10-3	TRBJ2-2	NA	TGTGCCATCAGCTGGGCGGGAAGCACCGGGGAGCTGTTTTTT	CAISWAGSTGELFF
TRBV29-1	TRBJ2-2	NA	TGCAGCGTTGCAGGGACAACTATCACCGGGGAGCTGTTTTTT	CSVAGTTITGELFF
TRBV2	TRBJ2-7	NA	TGTGCCAGCGCCCGAGAGGGTTACGAGCAGTACTTC	CASAREGYEQYF
TRBV6-5	TRBJ2-3	TRBD1	TGTGCCAGCAGTCCAAGGACAGGGTTAGATACGCAGTATTTT	CASSPRTGLDTQYF
TRBV19	TRBJ2-6	NA	TGTGCCAGTACGTCCCGGACAGCGAACTCTGGGGCCAACGTCCTGACTTTC	CASTSRTANSGANVLTF
TRBV5-8	TRBJ1-3	TRBD1	TGTGCCAGCAGCAGACACCCGGGACAGGGGACTGGAAACACCATATATTTT	CASSRHPGQGTGNTIYF
TRBV7-8	TRBJ2-1	NA	TGTGCCAGCAGCGACAGCCTGGGTGAGCAGTTCTTC	CASSDSLGEQFF
TRBV7-9	TRBJ2-7	NA	TGTGCCACCTCCAAAACCGGGGACTACGAGCAGTACTTC	CATSKTGDYEQYF
TRBV5-1	TRBJ2-3	NA	TGCGCCAGCAGCCCGACCGGGATAAGCACAGATACGCAGTATTTT	CASSPTGISTDTQYF
TRBV5-1	TRBJ2-3	NA	TGCGCCAGCAGGGGCCCACAGGCCACAGATACGCAGTATTTT	CASRGPQATDTQYF
TRBV5-1	TRBJ1-2	NA	TGCGCCAGCAGCTTGGAGTCAGCGGTTCAGGGCTACACCTTC	CASSLESAVQGYTF
TRBV7-6	TRBJ2-1	TRBD2	TGTGCCAGCAGCCCGCGGGCCAGCGGGGGGAACAATGAGCAGTTCTTC	CASSPRASGGNNEQFF
TRBV5-8	TRBJ2-2	NA	TGTGCCAGCAGCTACAGGGCCGCGGGCACCGGGGAGCTGTTTTTT	CASSYRAAGTGELFF
TRBV4-1	TRBJ2-7	NA	TGCGCCAGCAGCCTCCGACAAGTCCAAGACGAGCAGTACTTC	CASSLRQVQDEQYF
TRBV6-5	TRBJ1-1	TRBD1	TGTGCCAGCAGTTTCGGACAGGGGGGAGGAACTGAAGCTTTCTTT	CASSFGQGGGTEAFF
TRBV28	TRBJ1-1	TRBD1	TGTGCCAGCAGTCCTACTGGGACAGGGGGGACTGAAGCTTTCTTT	CASSPTGTGGTEAFF
TRBV2	TRBJ2-5	TRBD1	TGTGCCAGCAGTCCGGACAGGTCGAGGGAGACCCAGTACTTC	CASSPDRSRETQYF
TRBV7-2	TRBJ2-3	NA	TGTGCCAGCAGCTTATACGGGGATACGCAGTATTTT	CASSLYGDTQYF
TRBV27	TRBJ2-1	TRBD2	TGTGCCAGCAGTTTCGCCGGGACTAGCGCGTACAATGAGCAGTTCTTC	CASSFAGTSAYNEQFF
TRBV5-4	TRBJ1-2	NA	TGTGCCAGCAGCTTCTCGGACAGATCGGCCGGCTACACCTTC	CASSFSDRSAGYTF
TRBV5-5	TRBJ1-5	NA	TGTGCCAGCATCTTGGTGGTATCGGGGATGGGGAAGCCCCAGCATTTT	CASILVVSGMGKPQHF
TRBV30	TRBJ2-4	TRBD2	TGTGCCTGGAGCCTATATACCAACTACCGAGCGGGGGGGGCCAAAAACATTCAGTACTTC	CAWSLYTNYRAGGAKNIQYF
TRBV4-2	TRBJ2-7	NA	TGTGCCAGCAGCCAAGATTTAGGGGTGTCCTACGAGCAGTACTTC	CASSQDLGVSYEQYF
TRBV4-2	TRBJ1-1	NA	TGTGCCAGCAGCCAAGATCCAGGGGTCGAGGTGGCTGAAGCTTTCTTT	CASSQDPGVEVAEAFF
TRBV19	TRBJ2-7	TRBD2	TGTGCCAGTAGTAACGGACTAGTCTACGAGCAGTACTTC	CASSNGLVYEQYF
TRBV28	TRBJ1-6	TRBD1	TGTGCCAGCATCCCGGGGCAGGGGGCGTCACCCCTCCACTTT	CASIPGQGASPLHF
TRBV6-1	TRBJ2-3	NA	TGTGCCAGCAGTGAGGGAGGCCCAGATACGCAGTATTTT	CASSEGGPDTQYF